This entry features one T cell receptor beta chain sequence. What it binds is unknown. Time point defined: week 35, safety follow-up. All doses held 300 ug of mutant IDH1 20-mer peptide, with topical imiquimod. Eight vaccinations reached patients in weeks 1, 3, 5, 7, 11, 15, 19 and 23. This entry is derived from a study of a mutant IDH1 vaccine in newly diagnosed glioma. Study context: Patients were pretreated with radiotherapy, temozolomide, or both, mostly both.

The V segment lost 6 bases and the J segment 8 bases; nucleotides outside the gene matches: 9. Germline V gene sequence: CDR1 MDHEN, CDR2 SYDVKM. This CDR3 region has 14 residues. Here immunoSEQ multiplex PCR was the method, and the copy in TCRdb shows in-frame clones only, minus some. Of some 57,000 clones listed, approximately 80% are singletons. This TCR was recovered from a woman aged 18-29 years with glioma. The V and J genes are TRBV28 and TRBJ1-2, with 10 bases lining up with TRBD1. This material consisted of PBMCs, taken from a glioma patient whose treatment included an IDH1 peptide vaccine. CDR3 sequence reads: CASSPSTGGKGYTF. DNA of the CDR3: TGTGCCAGCAGCCCCTCGACAGGGGGCAAAGGCTACACCTTC.